Below, one T cell receptor beta chain is given with its context. This sample stems from a study of CD8 T cells in Susac syndrome. It was with random hexamers that about 0.45 to 1 ug RNA was reverse transcribed. immunoSEQ multiplex PCR amplified TCR beta CDR3 across 54 Vbeta, 13 Jbeta. TCRdb re-called the immunoSEQ multiplex PCR reads with MiXCR, one entry per CDR3 protein. The sample carries roughly 160,000 distinct CDR3 sequences, about 95% recorded once. The V gene's germline CDR1 is LGHDT and CDR2 YNNKEL (reference sequence). The CDR3 is made up of 14 amino acids. Trimming removed 4 bases from V and 5 bases from J; junction bases left unmatched: 8.

Sequences were obtained from CD4+ T cells from PBMCs. The J gene is TRBJ2-7, the V gene TRBV3-1, with 7 positions matching TRBD1. The TCR sequence derives from a human donor in good health. The CDR3 loop is CASSRRQGWNEQYF. CDR3 nucleotide sequence: TGTGCCAGCAGCCGTAGACAGGGATGGAACGAGCAGTACTTC.